Presented here are 27 T cell receptor beta chains from one specimen sequenced in a study of blood T cell repertoires in COVID-19. Using immunoSEQ multiplex PCR, the repertoire was profiled, and TCRdb retains in-frame clones only, with some absent. Here the sample spans more than 200,000 clones, 70% to 90% being singletons. The sequenced sample was peripheral blood. The receptor source for this set is a middle-aged man with COVID-19, enrolled during active disease.

The chain couples TRBV19 to TRBJ1-5; a possible D gene is TRBD1 (5 bases). CDR1 and CDR2 (germline): LNHDA, SQIVND (reference sequence). The CDR3 consists of 15 residues. V lost 7 bases and J 3 bases, leaving 16 bases between the germline ends. For the CDR3, the DNA is TGTGCCAGTATAGACCGGGGGAACATCAATCAGCCCCAGCATTTT. Translating gives CASIDRGNINQPQHF. Full variable domain (rest looked up from reference TRBV19 and TRBJ1-5): DGGITQSPKYLFRKEGQNVTLSCEQNLNHDAMYWYRQDPGQGLRLIYYSQIVNDFQKGDIAEGYSVSREKKESFPLTVTSAQKNPTAFYLCASIDRGNINQPQHFGDGTRLSIL.

V gene TRBV6-1 combines with J gene TRBJ1-1, with D maybe TRBD1 (5 bases). The V end lost 2 bases, the J end lost 0 bases, and 7 bases lay between the germline ends. The germline V gene encodes CDR1 MNHNS and CDR2 SASEGT. CDR3 length equals 14 residues. The CDR3 sequence: CASSEQGMNTEAFF. CDR3 coding DNA: TGTGCCAGCAGTGAACAGGGAATGAACACTGAAGCTTTCTTT.

In nucleotides, the CDR3 is TGTGCCAGTAGCACGTCTTTGGCGGGAGGGCTCTTTGAGCAGTTCTTC. This sequence encodes CASSTSLAGGLFEQFF. The chain is built from TRBV19 and TRBJ2-1, with 9 positions matching TRBD2. Germline CDR1 and CDR2: LNHDA and SQIVND (reference sequence). J gave up 9 bases and V 6 bases, and 15 bases lay outside the gene matches. The CDR3 is 16 residues long.

This clone has only one observation. The rearrangement joins TRBV6-4 to TRBJ2-1; 12 bases agree with TRBD2. V shed 4 bases and J 8 bases; nucleotides not matched to a gene: 9. The CDR3 spans 16 residues. Per germline, CDR1 MRHNA and CDR2 SNTAGT. The CDR3 loop is CASSALAGGHIDEQFF. The CDR3, as DNA: TGTGCCAGCAGTGCCCTAGCGGGGGGGCATATAGATGAGCAGTTCTTC.

The CDR3: CASSLGSLAGGIYNEQFF. DNA of the CDR3: TGTGCCAGCAGCTTAGGTAGCCTAGCGGGGGGGATTTACAATGAGCAGTTCTTC. The rearrangement links TRBV11-3 to TRBJ2-1, with 12 bases that match TRBD2. The length of the CDR3 is 18 residues. V was pared by 1 base and J by 4 bases, with 8 bases of the junction left unmatched. The V gene's germline CDR1 is SGHNT and CDR2 YENEEA. The full variable domain, rest sourced from reference TRBV11-3 and TRBJ2-1, is EAGVVQSPRYKIIEKKQPVAFWCNPISGHNTLYWYLQNLGQGPELLIRYENEEAVDDSQLPKDRFSAERLKGVDSTLKIQPAELGDSAVYLCASSLGSLAGGIYNEQFFGPGTRLTVL.

This chain connects TRBV5-1 to TRBJ1-6, with D maybe TRBD1 (6 bases). From germline, CDR1 is SGHRS and CDR2 YFSETQ. The CDR3 covers 14 residues. Trimming removed 1 base from V and 5 bases from J, with 7 bases in between. The CDR3 DNA reads TGCGCCAGCAGCTTGTGGACAGATAATTCACCCCTCCACTTT. It codes for CASSLWTDNSPLHF.

CDR3 DNA sequence: TGCAGCGTTGGCCCGGGACAGGGGAACACTGAAGCTTTCTTT. Translating it yields CSVGPGQGNTEAFF. The chain is built from TRBV29-1 and TRBJ1-1, with 9 bases fitting TRBD1. Trimming took 4 bases from V and 1 from J; bases not matched to a gene: 4. Germline-derived CDR1 and CDR2 are SQVTM and ANQGSEA. CDR3 length: 14 amino acids.

The chain recombines TRBV2 with TRBJ2-5; possible D gene TRBD1, 6 bases. Germline-derived CDR1 and CDR2 are SNHLY and FYNNEI. This CDR3 region has 13 residues. V was cut by 5 bases and J by 2 bases, with 9 bases left in between. The CDR3 DNA is TGTGCCAGCAGTTGGACAGAGCAAGAGACCCAGTACTTC. Translated, it gives CASSWTEQETQYF.

The V and J genes are TRBV6-5 and TRBJ1-5; D might be TRBD1 (5 bases). Germline V gene lookup returns CDR1 MNHEY and CDR2 SVGAGI. CDR3 length equals 14 residues. The V and J ends lost 5 bases and 5 bases respectively, with 13 bases between them. The CDR3 DNA sequence: TGTGCCAGCAGTCTGCGGACAACGGATCAGCCCCAGCATTTT. It codes for CASSLRTTDQPQHF.

The J gene is TRBJ1-1, the V gene TRBV29-1, with 7 bases matching TRBD1. The germline V gene encodes CDR1 SQVTM and CDR2 ANQGSEA. The V and J ends lost 7 bases and 3 bases, in that order; junction bases with no gene match: 11. This CDR3 spans 14 amino acids. The CDR3 sequence: CSAGGNTGDTEAFF. CDR3 sequence (DNA): TGCAGCGCCGGCGGAAATACAGGGGACACTGAAGCTTTCTTT.

V usage is TRBV18 and J usage is TRBJ1-6; tentative D call: TRBD1 (6 bases). The CDR3 runs to 15 residues. The germline CDR1 and CDR2 sequences are KGHSH and LQKENI. Trimming removed 8 bases at V and 7 bases at J, with 18 bases between. DNA of the CDR3: TGTGCCAGCACCCGGGACACCTGGGCGAATTCACCCCTCCACTTT. It codes for CASTRDTWANSPLHF.

The rearrangement uses TRBV7-6 and TRBJ2-1, with 15 positions matching TRBD2. CDR3 length: 18 amino acids. V lost 5 bases to trimming and J lost 6 bases; unmatched junction nucleotides: 11. From germline, CDR1 is SGHVS and CDR2 FNYEAQ. The CDR3 bases are TGTGCCAGCAGCCGAGGACTAGCGGGAGGGCCGCGGTCCAATGAGCAGTTCTTC. It is translated as CASSRGLAGGPRSNEQFF.

The V and J genes are TRBV2 and TRBJ2-1, with D possibly TRBD1 on 5 matching bases. The CDR3 is 15 amino acids. CDR1 SNHLY and CDR2 FYNNEI come from the germline V gene. The germline V and J ends were trimmed by 7 bases and 0 bases, with 13 bases remaining between them. The CDR3 sequence is CASNRDTGSYNEQFF. CDR3 sequence (DNA): TGTGCCAGCAACAGAGATACAGGCTCCTACAATGAGCAGTTCTTC. Looking up the rest from reference TRBV2 and TRBJ2-1 gives the full variable domain: EPEVTQTPSHQVTQMGQEVILRCVPISNHLYFYWYRQILGQKVEFLVSFYNNEISEKSEIFDDQFSVERPDGSNFTLKIRSTKLEDSAMYFCASNRDTGSYNEQFFGPGTRLTVL.

The V and J genes are TRBV28 and TRBJ1-1; 7 nucleotides align to TRBD1. The CDR3 spans 14 residues. Germline CDR1 reads MDHEN; CDR2 reads SYDVKM. Trimming removed 7 bases from V and 3 bases from J; junction bases left unmatched: 8. For the CDR3, the DNA is TGTGCCAGCACTACCGGGACAGTCTACACTGAAGCTTTCTTT. Amino acids: CASTTGTVYTEAFF.

This clone came up a few times. The chain uses TRBV4-3 and TRBJ2-3; 8 bases are a match to TRBD2. The CDR3 is 16 amino acids. J gave up 1 base and V 1 base, and 4 bases lay outside the gene matches. Germline V lookup: CDR1 LGHNA, CDR2 YSLEER. The CDR3 sequence is CASSQGSGGGTDTQYF. For the CDR3, the DNA is TGCGCCAGCAGCCAAGGGAGCGGGGGTGGCACAGATACGCAGTATTTT.

The V and J genes are TRBV3-1 (or the pseudogene TRBV3-2) and TRBJ2-1; tentative D call: TRBD2 (5 bases). Germline V gives CDR1 LGHDT, CDR2 YNNKEL (reference sequence). The CDR3 totals 14 residues. V shed 0 bases and J shed 13 bases, with 16 bases lying between them. The CDR3, as DNA: TGTGCCAGCAGCCAAGATGACGGATTGCGGACTCAGTTCTTC. Amino acids: CASSQDDGLRTQFF.

V is TRBV19 and J is TRBJ1-1; TRBD1 matches 10 bases. This CDR3 has 14 amino acids. CDR1 is LNHDA, CDR2 SQIVND, per germline (reference sequence). The J segment lost 1 base and the V segment lost 4 bases, leaving 0 bases of the junction unmatched. CDR3 loop: CASSRTGGNTEAFF. The CDR3 DNA sequence: TGTGCCAGTAGTAGGACAGGGGGGAACACTGAAGCTTTCTTT.

The chain couples TRBV28 to TRBJ1-1; TRBD1 might be the D (5 bases). The germline V gene encodes CDR1 MDHEN and CDR2 SYDVKM. Trimming removed 7 bases at V and 9 bases at J, with 15 bases between. The CDR3 extends over 12 amino acids. CDR3 in DNA: TGTGCCAGCAAAAGGGGAAAGGACCAAGCTTTCTTT. Protein sequence: CASKRGKDQAFF.

CDR3 in amino acids: CASRAIAAGVYEQYF. CDR3 nucleotide sequence: TGTGCCAGCCGGGCCATCGCAGCGGGAGTGTACGAGCAGTACTTC. The chain couples TRBV18 to TRBJ2-7, with 8 bases matching TRBD2. J was trimmed by 4 bases and V by 8 bases; bases with no gene match: 13. Germline V gives CDR1 KGHSH, CDR2 LQKENI. There are 15 residues in the CDR3.

The chain links TRBV9 to TRBJ1-6; D unclear. This CDR3 has 14 residues. The V and J ends lost 0 bases and 6 bases respectively, with 7 bases between them. Germline-derived CDR1 and CDR2 are SGDLS and YYNGEE. CDR3: CASSVDQANSPLHF. Here the CDR3 DNA reads TGTGCCAGCAGCGTAGACCAGGCTAATTCACCCCTCCACTTT. Filled out from reference TRBV9 and TRBJ1-6, the complete variable domain reads DSGVTQTPKHLITATGQRVTLRCSPRSGDLSVYWYQQSLDQGLQFLIQYYNGEERAKGNILERFSAQQFPDLHSELNLSSLELGDSALYFCASSVDQANSPLHFGNGTRLTVT.

The genes are TRBV4-2 and TRBJ2-1; 7 nucleotides line up with TRBD1. This CDR3 has 14 residues. The trim removed 5 bases at V and 7 bases at J, leaving 8 bases unmatched. Germline CDR1 LGHNA, CDR2 YNFKEQ. The CDR3 is CASSVFGTVNEQFF. The DNA of the CDR3 is TGTGCCAGCAGCGTATTCGGGACAGTAAATGAGCAGTTCTTC.

The J gene is TRBJ2-1, the V gene TRBV6-2 or TRBV6-3; 7 bases map to TRBD1. This CDR3 has 13 amino acids. Germline V gene lookup returns CDR1 MNHEY and CDR2 SVGEGT. J gave up 5 bases and V 5 bases, and 3 bases lay outside the gene matches. CDR3 coding DNA: TGTGCCAGCAGTCCGGACAGGAACAATGAGCAGTTCTTC. Amino acid sequence: CASSPDRNNEQFF.

This clone was seen a handful of times. The V call is TRBV20-1, the J call TRBJ2-5, with D perhaps TRBD2 (6 bases). CDR3 length: 15 residues. The V gene lost 3 bases and the J gene lost 1 base, with 15 bases spanning the gap. The germline CDR1 and CDR2 sequences are DFQATT and SNEGSKA (reference sequence). CDR3 DNA sequence: TGCAGTGCTAGTCGGAGCGCTAGCGCCCAAGAGACCCAGTACTTC. As protein: CSASRSASAQETQYF.

V gene TRBV4-2 combines with J gene TRBJ1-4, with D maybe TRBD1 (5 bases). The CDR3 runs to 16 residues. The ends were cut back, 10 bases at V and 4 bases at J, with 22 bases in the middle. Germline CDR1 LGHNA, CDR2 YNFKEQ. This CDR3 is CATHKITGDGNEKLFF. The CDR3 coding sequence is TGTGCCACGCATAAGATCACGGGGGACGGTAATGAAAAACTGTTTTTT.

This chain links TRBV10-3 with TRBJ2-2; D may be TRBD1 (5 bases). The V end lost 6 bases, the J end lost 4 bases, and 15 bases lay between the germline ends. This CDR3 is 15 amino acids long. Germline V lookup: CDR1 ENHRY, CDR2 SYGVKD. CDR3 bases: TGTGCCATCAGAGGACAATACCGATCCACCGGGGAGCTGTTTTTT. It codes for CAIRGQYRSTGELFF.

The rearrangement uses TRBV6-5 and TRBJ2-7, with 9 bases that match TRBD2. Germline-derived CDR1 and CDR2 are MNHEY and SVGAGI. V lost 4 bases and J lost 0; bases outside the gene matches: 1. The CDR3 has 14 residues. The CDR3 loop reads CASSFSGSSYEQYF. The CDR3 bases are TGTGCCAGCAGTTTTAGCGGGAGCTCCTACGAGCAGTACTTC.

The chain carries TRBV7-9 and TRBJ2-3; 11 bases align to TRBD2. The V and J ends lost 6 bases and 2 bases, in that order; junction bases with no gene match: 7. CDR1 and CDR2 (germline): SEHNR, FQNEAQ (reference sequence). This CDR3 spans 16 amino acids. CDR3 loop: CASRFTSGGFTDTQYF. The CDR3 nucleotides are TGTGCCAGCAGATTTACTAGCGGGGGCTTCACAGATACGCAGTATTTT.